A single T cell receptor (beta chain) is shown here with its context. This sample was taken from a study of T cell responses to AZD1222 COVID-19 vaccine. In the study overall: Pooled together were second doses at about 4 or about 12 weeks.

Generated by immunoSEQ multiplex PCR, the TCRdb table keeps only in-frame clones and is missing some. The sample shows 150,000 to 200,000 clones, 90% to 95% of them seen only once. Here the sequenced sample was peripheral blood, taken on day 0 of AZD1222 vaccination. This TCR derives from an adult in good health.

CDR3 region: CASSPSGVGEKLFF. The CDR3 DNA sequence: TGTGCCAGTAGCCCCTCGGGGGTTGGTGAAAAACTGTTTTTT. V and J are TRBV27 and TRBJ1-4, with D perhaps matching TRBD1 (5 bases). This CDR3 contains 14 residues. Trimming shortened V by 9 bases and J by 7 bases, and 18 bases separated the two germline ends. In germline, CDR1 is MNHEY, CDR2 SMNVEV (reference sequence).